The 11 T cell receptor beta chains reported below all come from one sample, sequenced in a study of tissue T cells after allogeneic stem cell transplantation. Time point: mouse harvest day 7 after allogeneic transplant. Mouse grafts combined 10^7 T-cell-depleted bone marrow cells with 10^6 splenic CD5+ T cells. Sequencing used immunoSEQ multiplex PCR; TCRdb keeps in-frame clones, though not all of them. The sample contains 4,800 or so clones, approximately 52% of which appear only once. Sequencing was carried out using gut tissue. The receptors were sampled from a female BALB/c mouse given C57BL/6 T cells with graft-versus-host disease after an allogeneic hematopoietic cell transplant.

This clone rates as medium-sized. All gene names here are mouse names. The read finishes 1 residue shy of the CDR3 end, and the germline J gene is used to complete it. This chain joins TRBV14 and TRBJ2-3; 8 nucleotides match TRBD2. The germline V gene has CDR1 SGHDT and CDR2 FRDEAV. CDR3 length: 15 residues. The J segment lost 2 bases and the V segment lost 1 base, leaving 3 bases of the junction unmatched. CDR3 DNA (partial): TGTGCCAGCAGTTTCCCGGGGGGGCTTGCAGAAACGCTGTAT. Translating it yields CASSFPGGLAETLY. The entire CDR3 reads CASSFPGGLAETLYF.

With regard to this clone: Genes and germline come from the mouse. The read terminates 1 residue before the CDR3 end, so the remaining end is supplied by the germline J gene. The V call is TRBV4, the J call TRBJ2-5; TRBD2 aligns across 10 bases. V shed 5 bases and J 0 bases; nucleotides not matched to a gene: 5. The CDR3 has 16 residues. The germline V gene has CDR1 LGHDT and CDR2 YNNKQL (reference sequence). Here the CDR3 reads CASSTRDWGNQDTQYF. CDR3 DNA, as far as it was read: TGTGCCAGCAGCACCCGGGACTGGGGCAACCAAGACACCCAGTAC.

In regard to this clone: Mouse gene names and germline throughout. The observed sequence ends 1 residue before the CDR3 terminus, with the missing tail filled in from the germline J gene. The chain carries TRBV3 and TRBJ2-7, with 12 positions matching TRBD2. Trimming at V came to 5 bases and at J to 2 bases, leaving 1 base not matched to a gene. Per germline, CDR1 SNHLY and CDR2 FYNGKV (reference sequence). The CDR3 has 14 residues. CDR3 sequence: CASSRTGGAYEQYF. The CDR3 DNA, read in part, is TGTGCCAGCAGCCGGACTGGGGGGGCCTATGAACAGTAC.

Remarks on this clone: Mouse gene names and germline throughout. The CDR3 extends 1 residue past the end of the read, so its final part is completed from the germline J gene. The chain links TRBV1 to TRBJ1-1; D unresolved. Trimming left V 1 base short and J 1 base short, with 7 bases between. CDR1 and CDR2 (germline): NSQYPW, LRSPGD (reference sequence). CDR3 length: 14 residues. The CDR3 bases that were read are TGCACCTGCAGTGCAGTTACAAGAAACACAGAAGTCTTC. Its translation is CTCSAVTRNTEVF. In full, the CDR3 is CTCSAVTRNTEVFF.

Concerning this clone itself: Genes here carry mouse names. The missing CDR3 end, 1 residue past where the read stops, is filled in from the germline J gene. The chain recombines TRBV3 with TRBJ2-1; TRBD1 is a possible D gene (5 bases). CDR3 length: 13 amino acids. Germline values: CDR1 SNHLY, CDR2 FYNGKV (reference sequence). The V end lost 5 bases, the J end lost 3 bases, and 8 bases lay between the germline ends. CDR3: CASSPTVYAEQFF. The DNA read from the CDR3 is TGTGCCAGCAGCCCGACAGTCTATGCTGAGCAGTTC.

This clone was detected only a few times. Gene names are mouse gene names. Sequencing ends 1 residue short of the CDR3 end; the germline J gene provides the rest. The chain links TRBV12-2 to TRBJ2-4, with a tentative D call TRBD1 (7 bases). From germline, CDR1 is SGHLS and CDR2 HYDKME. This CDR3 region has 13 residues. V was trimmed by 1 base and J by 5 bases, leaving 9 bases between them. The CDR3 DNA, read in part, is TGTGCCAGCTCTCTAGGGGGCGCAAACACCTTGTAC. The encoded protein is CASSLGGANTLY. In full, the CDR3 is CASSLGGANTLYF.

This clone came up a few times. The gene symbols are mouse symbols. The CDR3 end is not reached by the read, which stops 1 residue before it; the germline J gene fills it in. The chain links TRBV3 to TRBJ1-1; 10 nucleotides line up with TRBD1. The junction had 4 bases not matched to a gene; V was cut back by 5 bases and J by 1 base. This CDR3 is built from 15 residues. Germline V gene sequence: CDR1 SNHLY, CDR2 FYNGKV (reference sequence). CDR3 DNA, as far as it was read: TGTGCCAGCAGCCCCGACAGGGGGCGAAACACAGAAGTCTTC. Residues: CASSPDRGRNTEVF. The whole CDR3 is CASSPDRGRNTEVFF.

Notes on this clone: Gene names are mouse gene names. From the germline J gene comes the end of the CDR3, since the read stops 1 residue before it. This chain joins TRBV4 and TRBJ2-5; 8 positions agree with TRBD2. The CDR3 length is 15 residues. Trimming took 4 bases from V and 3 from J; bases not matched to a gene: 6. Looked up from germline, CDR1 is LGHDT and CDR2 is YNNKQL (reference sequence). CDR3 sequence: CASSSPGLAQDTQYF. Incomplete CDR3 DNA: TGTGCCAGCAGCTCCCCGGGACTGGCTCAAGACACCCAGTAC.

As concerns this clone: Germline and genes here are mouse. The CDR3 is cut off 1 residue early in the read; its end comes from the germline J gene. The rearrangement uses TRBV23 and TRBJ2-5; TRBD1 is the table's D call and was not checked against the DNA. The CDR3 contains 14 residues. Germline V gene lookup returns CDR1 KGHTA and CDR2 FQNQQP. CDR3 DNA (partial): TGCTCCAGCAGCCACAGGGGGGTCCAAGACACCCAGTAC. As protein: CSSSHRGVQDTQY. The full CDR3 is CSSSHRGVQDTQYF.

A note on this clone: Genes here carry mouse names. Read sequence stops 1 residue before the CDR3 end, and the germline J gene provides the missing end. The chain uses TRBV14 and TRBJ2-5, with TRBD1 identical over 9 bases. With 4 bases clipped from V and 3 bases from J, the junction kept 0 bases outside the gene matches. Germline V gene data show CDR1 as SGHDT and CDR2 as FRDEAV. The CDR3 runs to 13 residues. The CDR3 sequence: CASSDRGQDTQYF. The part of the CDR3 DNA that was read is TGTGCCAGCAGTGACAGGGGGCAAGACACCCAGTAC.

This clone was observed a single time. The genes and germline here are from mouse. The read comes to an end 1 residue before the CDR3 does, leaving the germline J gene to fill in the end. This chain links TRBV31 with TRBJ2-5, with D perhaps matching TRBD1 or TRBD2 (5 bases each). V was cut by 1 base and J by 0 bases, with 5 bases left in between. The CDR3 sequence is 13 residues long. Germline V CDR1 and CDR2: GKSSPN, SITVG. CDR3 bases read: TGTGCCTGGAGTCGGGACAACCAAGACACCCAGTAC. This translates into CAWSRDNQDTQY. The whole CDR3 is CAWSRDNQDTQYF. Full variable domain (remainder filled in from reference TRBV31 and TRBJ2-5): AQTIHQWPVAEIKAVGSPLSLGCTIKGKSSPNLYWYWQATGGTLQQLFYSITVGQVESVVQLNLSASRPKDDQFILSTEKLLLSHSGFYLCAWSRDNQDTQYFGPGTRLLVL.